The 28 T cell receptor beta chains listed next were all sequenced from one sample in a study of blood T cell repertoires in COVID-19. Data came from immunoSEQ multiplex PCR; TCRdb stores just in-frame clones and leaves some out. The profile covers about 490,000 clones, with around 85% appearing a single time and approximately 3.2% taken by the ten largest. Source material: peripheral blood. These receptors were collected from a human donor in a cohort sampled during active COVID-19.

This sequence joins TRBV6-5 and TRBJ2-5; 7 positions agree with TRBD2. The length of the CDR3 is 15 residues. The V and J ends lost 6 bases and 2 bases, in that order; junction bases with no gene match: 9. Germline V CDR1 and CDR2: MNHEY, SVGAGI. CDR3 residues: CASRPGTIRQETQYF. The CDR3 coding sequence is TGTGCCAGCAGGCCCGGGACTATCCGTCAAGAGACCCAGTACTTC.

This clone was counted a few times. The V call is TRBV4-2, the J call TRBJ1-5; D is perhaps TRBD1 (5 bases). The germline V gene encodes CDR1 LGHNA and CDR2 YNFKEQ. V gave up 4 bases and J gave up 2 bases, with 12 bases separating them. CDR3 length: 15 residues. The CDR3 protein is CASSPGGYGNQPQHF. CDR3 sequence (DNA): TGTGCCAGCAGCCCCGGGGGATACGGCAATCAGCCCCAGCATTTT.

The chain uses TRBV5-1 and TRBJ1-6, with D uncertain. The CDR3 has 17 residues. The germline V gene has CDR1 SGHRS and CDR2 YFSETQ. Trimming shortened V by 8 bases and J by 8 bases, and 26 bases separated the two germline ends. In nucleotides, the CDR3 is TGCGCCAGTAGTAGCGGATATAGACTGGGGATGGATTCACCCCTCCACTTT. Protein: CASSSGYRLGMDSPLHF.

The chain couples TRBV9 to TRBJ2-7, with D maybe TRBD1 (6 bases). V shed 9 bases and J shed 3 bases, with 19 bases lying between them. Per the germline V gene, CDR1 is SGDLS and CDR2 is YYNGEE. This CDR3 spans 14 amino acids. CDR3 residues: CATYGDRRFYEQYF. CDR3 in DNA: TGTGCCACCTACGGAGACAGGCGATTCTACGAGCAGTACTTC.

The chain is built from TRBV5-6 and TRBJ2-7; 11 nucleotides agree with TRBD2. The CDR3 sequence is 18 residues long. Germline trimming cut 4 bases from V and 3 bases from J; bases unmatched to any gene: 15. The germline gives CDR1 SGHDT, CDR2 YYEEEE. The CDR3 is CASSTWGRLAGGFYEQYF. Here the CDR3 DNA reads TGTGCCAGCAGCACGTGGGGGCGGCTAGCGGGAGGCTTCTACGAGCAGTACTTC. Filled out from reference TRBV5-6 and TRBJ2-7, the complete variable domain reads DAGVTQSPTHLIKTRGQQVTLRCSPKSGHDTVSWYQQALGQGPQFIFQYYEEEERQRGNFPDRFSGHQFPNYSSELNVNALLLGDSALYLCASSTWGRLAGGFYEQYFGPGTRLTVT.

The table lists this clone with a few counts. The chain recombines TRBV29-1 with TRBJ1-3; D ambiguous. This CDR3 comprises 17 residues. Germline V gene sequence: CDR1 SQVTM, CDR2 ANQGSEA. Deletions cut 2 bases from V and 0 bases from J, with 17 bases between. CDR3 nucleotide sequence: TGCAGCGTTGAACCCCTGGCACGCGGATACTCTGGAAACACCATATATTTT. It specifies CSVEPLARGYSGNTIYF. The whole variable domain, filled in from reference TRBV29-1 and TRBJ1-3, reads SAVISQKPSRDICQRGTSLTIQCQVDSQVTMMFWYRQQPGQSLTLIATANQGSEATYESGFVIDKFPISRPNLTFSTLTVSNMSPEDSSIYLCSVEPLARGYSGNTIYFGEGSWLTVV.

The CDR3 nucleotides read TGTGCCAGTAGTTCCCAGAACACTGAAGCTTTCTTT. It yields the protein CASSSQNTEAFF. The chain uses TRBV19 and TRBJ1-1; D unclear. The CDR3 consists of 12 residues. V was shortened by 5 bases and J by 1 base, with 5 bases between the two germline ends. Germline loops: CDR1 LNHDA, CDR2 SQIVND (reference sequence).

The chain carries TRBV5-6 and TRBJ1-4, with D perhaps TRBD1 (5 bases). V was cut by 4 bases and J by 8 bases, with 18 bases left in between. CDR1 is SGHDT and CDR2 is YYEEEE in the germline V gene. The CDR3 length is 15 residues. The CDR3 bases are TGTGCCAGCAGCACGACTGCGGGACGGGAAGAAAAACTGTTTTTT. Translating gives CASSTTAGREEKLFF.

The J gene is TRBJ2-7, the V gene TRBV6-5; possibly TRBD1 for D (5 bases). CDR1 is MNHEY, CDR2 SVGAGI, per germline. The CDR3 totals 13 residues. Trimming took 6 bases from V and 6 from J, leaving 15 bases between them. The CDR3 region is CASSPDSKGEQYF. CDR3 in DNA: TGTGCCAGCAGCCCCGACAGCAAAGGCGAGCAGTACTTC.

The genes are TRBV14 and TRBJ2-3; D unclear. The V end was cut by 1 base, the J end by 6 bases, with 17 bases between. The CDR3 totals 16 residues. Germline CDR1 SGHDN, CDR2 FVKESK. Written as DNA, the CDR3 is TGTGCCAGCAGCCAAGCCCTACTCGCTAACCGCGATACGCAGTATTTT. Translation gives CASSQALLANRDTQYF.

The CDR3 loop reads CASSPTSSGTDTQYF. The DNA for the CDR3 is TGTGCCAGCAGCCCCACTAGCTCAGGCACAGATACGCAGTATTTT. The chain carries TRBV7-3 and TRBJ2-3; TRBD2 might be the D (6 bases). The V end lost 5 bases, the J end lost 1 base, and 13 bases lay between the germline ends. CDR3 length: 15 amino acids. The germline V gene has CDR1 SGHTA and CDR2 FQGTGA. Filled out from reference TRBV7-3 and TRBJ2-3, the complete variable domain reads GAGVSQTPSNKVTEKGKYVELRCDPISGHTALYWYRQSLGQGPEFLIYFQGTGAADDSGLPNDRFFAVRPEGSVSTLKIQRTERGDSAVYLCASSPTSSGTDTQYFGPGTRLTVL.

This clone was recorded once. The J gene is TRBJ2-2, the V gene TRBV9; 8 nucleotides line up with TRBD2. The CDR3 loop spans 16 amino acids. After removal of 2 bases from V and 4 bases from J, the junction contained 7 bases not matched to a gene. The V gene's germline CDR1 is SGDLS and CDR2 YYNGEE. DNA of the CDR3: TGTGCCAGCAGCGTGGTGGCCGGGACTAGCACCGGGGAGCTGTTTTTT. Protein: CASSVVAGTSTGELFF.

The CDR3 nucleotides read TGTGCCAGCAGTTCGGCAGATACGCAGTATTTT. This gives the protein CASSSADTQYF. The rearrangement links TRBV6-5 to TRBJ2-3; no firm D call. V was trimmed by 4 bases and J by 4 bases, leaving 3 bases between them. CDR3 size: 11 residues. The V gene's germline CDR1 is MNHEY and CDR2 SVGAGI.

This rearrangement joins TRBV7-2 to TRBJ1-5, with TRBD1 identical over 8 bases. This CDR3 region has 16 residues. V dropped 0 bases and J dropped 6; count of bases not matched to a gene: 7. Germline CDR1 SGHTA, CDR2 FQGNSA. The CDR3 region is CASSLAGQGGFQPQHF. The DNA for the CDR3 is TGTGCCAGCAGCTTAGCTGGACAGGGAGGGTTTCAGCCCCAGCATTTT.

The gene calls are TRBV3-1 (or the pseudogene TRBV3-2) and TRBJ2-5; 7 bases are a match to TRBD2. V shed 1 base, J shed 3 bases, and the junction held 5 bases outside the gene matches. CDR1 and CDR2 from the germline V gene are LGHDT and YNNKEL (reference sequence). The CDR3 sequence is 15 residues long. DNA for the CDR3: TGTGCCAGCAGCCAAGGGGGGGGAAAGGAAGAGACCCAGTACTTC. It encodes CASSQGGGKEETQYF.

The rearrangement joins TRBV5-5 to TRBJ2-3, with 7 nucleotides matching TRBD1. V was pared by 2 bases and J by 1 base, with 4 bases of the junction left unmatched. CDR1 and CDR2 from the germline V gene are SGHKS and YYEKEE (reference sequence). The CDR3 is 15 amino acids. CDR3 protein: CASSFRQGRTDTQYF. The CDR3 DNA sequence: TGTGCCAGCAGCTTTCGACAGGGTCGCACAGATACGCAGTATTTT.

J is TRBJ1-1 and V is TRBV29-1; D perhaps matches TRBD1 (6 bases). The CDR3 runs to 14 residues. Trimming took off 7 bases at V and 2 bases at J, with 17 bases between the two ends. Per the germline V gene, CDR1 is SQVTM and CDR2 is ANQGSEA. The CDR3 protein is CSAYYPGVNTEAFF. CDR3 nucleotide sequence: TGCAGCGCATATTACCCAGGGGTAAACACTGAAGCTTTCTTT.

CDR3: CASSTPWRESFSYEQYF. The CDR3 coding sequence is TGTGCCAGTAGTACCCCTTGGCGGGAGTCGTTTTCCTACGAGCAGTACTTC. The J gene is TRBJ2-7, the V gene TRBV19; 7 bases line up with TRBD2. The CDR3 length is 17 residues. J lost 1 base, V lost 4 bases, and 13 bases had no gene match. Germline CDR1 LNHDA, CDR2 SQIVND (reference sequence).

In its sample, this clone was seen many times. This rearrangement joins TRBV2 to TRBJ1-4; a weak D match, TRBD1 (5 bases). Germline CDR1 and CDR2: SNHLY and FYNNEI. V lost 6 bases and J lost 12, with 20 bases in between. The CDR3 contains 14 residues. CDR3 sequence (DNA): TGTGCCAGCAGGCTGGCCGGGGGGGATTGGGAACTGTTTTTT. Protein sequence: CASRLAGGDWELFF. Full variable domain (missing parts from reference TRBV2 and TRBJ1-4): EPEVTQTPSHQVTQMGQEVILRCVPISNHLYFYWYRQILGQKVEFLVSFYNNEISEKSEIFDDQFSVERPDGSNFTLKIRSTKLEDSAMYFCASRLAGGDWELFFGSGTQLSVL.

The CDR3 DNA is TGTGCCAGCAGCAAAGATGAGACTGACTATGGCTACACCTTC. Translation gives CASSKDETDYGYTF. J is TRBJ1-2 and V is TRBV21-1. TRBV21-1 is deemed a pseudogene. This CDR3 has 14 residues.

This clone has just a few counts. The chain links TRBV27 to TRBJ1-5, with 7 bases identical to TRBD1. The CDR3 length is 16 residues. CDR1 and CDR2 from the germline V gene are MNHEY and SMNVEV (reference sequence). Unmatched junction bases numbered 13, after V lost 6 bases and J lost 5 bases. The CDR3 loop reads CASRDTGTAFDQPQHF. The CDR3 coding sequence is TGTGCCAGCAGAGATACCGGGACAGCTTTCGATCAGCCCCAGCATTTT.

This clone was observed a handful of times. The junction does not match germline at one end; this may be a read error. V and J are TRBV30 and TRBJ2-7, with TRBD2 matching over 7 bases. CDR3 length: 9 residues. The V gene's germline CDR1 is GTSNPN and CDR2 SVGIG (reference sequence). The CDR3 DNA is TGCCGGGAGGCTTGCGAGCAGTACTTC. Its translation: CREACEQYF.

The chain employs TRBV5-1 and TRBJ2-3, with 7 bases that match TRBD2. The CDR3 sequence is 16 residues long. In germline, CDR1 is SGHRS, CDR2 YFSETQ. The V and J ends lost 1 base and 4 bases, in that order; junction bases with no gene match: 9. CDR3 residues: CASSLTGGRYSDTQYF. For the CDR3, the DNA is TGCGCCAGCAGCTTGACGGGCGGGAGATATTCAGATACGCAGTATTTT.

This chain uses TRBV7-8 with TRBJ2-1; D is possibly TRBD2 (6 bases). CDR3 size: 16 residues. V lost 5 bases to trimming and J lost 7 bases, with 21 bases between them. Germline assignment: CDR1 SGHVS and CDR2 FQNEAQ. CDR3 protein: CASSRGMIAVINEQFF. CDR3 in DNA: TGTGCCAGCAGCCGAGGCATGATAGCGGTTATAAATGAGCAGTTCTTC.

The V and J genes are TRBV7-2 and TRBJ2-1; weak D call: TRBD2 (5 bases). Germline V gene data show CDR1 as SGHTA and CDR2 as FQGNSA. The CDR3 contains 15 residues. The ends were cut back, 5 bases at V and 2 bases at J, with 13 bases in the middle. The chain's CDR3 is CASSAVTAAYNEQFF. The CDR3 DNA is TGTGCCAGCAGCGCCGTTACAGCGGCCTACAATGAGCAGTTCTTC.

This clone occurred a few times. The chain couples TRBV28 to TRBJ2-7, with no clear D. Per the germline V gene, CDR1 is MDHEN and CDR2 is SYDVKM. CDR3 size: 10 residues. Between the trimmed V and J ends, which lost 5 bases and 7 bases, there was a span of 6 bases. The CDR3 is CASSLEEQYF. The CDR3 coding sequence is TGTGCCAGCAGTCTAGAAGAGCAGTACTTC.

A few counts support this clone. This chain connects TRBV18 to TRBJ1-4; D unclear. V lost 3 bases and J lost 0, with 5 bases in between. Germline CDR1 is KGHSH and CDR2 is LQKENI. This CDR3 has 14 amino acids. The chain's CDR3 is CASSPLATNEKLFF. CDR3 nucleotides: TGTGCCAGCTCACCCCTCGCAACTAATGAAAAACTGTTTTTT.

This chain uses TRBV14 with TRBJ2-3; D might be TRBD1 (6 bases). The CDR3 is 17 residues long. Trimming left V 2 bases short and J 2 bases short, with 17 bases between. CDR1 and CDR2 from the germline V gene are SGHDN and FVKESK. The DNA for the CDR3 is TGTGCCAGCAGCCAATTGCCCCGGGACATCTACACAGATACGCAGTATTTT. It specifies CASSQLPRDIYTDTQYF.